These 28 T cell receptor beta chains came from one sample sequenced in a study of T cell responses to AZD1222 COVID-19 vaccine. Produced via immunoSEQ multiplex PCR; TCRdb's table is partial and in-frame only. The sample includes about 70,000 clones, about nine tenths seen only once; the top ten take around 3.4%. The sequencing used peripheral blood, collected 28 days after the second AZD1222 dose. Receptors originate from an adult who received the AZD1222 COVID-19 vaccine.

The chain uses TRBV6-5 and TRBJ1-2; 12 bases line up with TRBD1. V lost 2 bases to trimming and J lost 5 bases; unmatched junction nucleotides: 3. From germline, CDR1 is MNHEY and CDR2 SVGAGI. CDR3 size: 15 residues. The CDR3 region has the DNA TGTGCCAGCAGTTACGGGGACAGGGGGCAGTATGGCTACACCTTC. It codes for CASSYGDRGQYGYTF.

The rearrangement joins TRBV19 to TRBJ1-5, with TRBD1 matching over 7 bases. The CDR3 consists of 14 residues. Germline values: CDR1 LNHDA, CDR2 SQIVND (reference sequence). V shed 3 bases and J 6 bases; nucleotides not matched to a gene: 5. The CDR3 DNA follows: TGTGCCAGTAGTATGGGGCAGGGGGGTCAGCCCCAGCATTTT. It is translated as CASSMGQGGQPQHF.

The rearrangement joins TRBV27 to TRBJ1-1, with D possibly TRBD1 on 6 matching bases. Germline V gene sequence: CDR1 MNHEY, CDR2 SMNVEV (reference sequence). The V end lost 6 bases, the J end lost 0 bases, and 11 bases lay between the germline ends. The CDR3 is 14 residues long. CDR3 DNA: TGTGCCAGCAGCCTGACAGGCATGAACACTGAAGCTTTCTTT. This encodes CASSLTGMNTEAFF.

This sequence joins TRBV11-3 and TRBJ2-3; 8 bases map to TRBD2. V lost 1 base to trimming and J lost 6 bases; unmatched junction nucleotides: 9. CDR3 length: 16 amino acids. CDR1 and CDR2 from the germline V gene are SGHNT and YENEEA. CDR3 loop: CASSLGLAHLLDTQYF. The DNA of the CDR3 is TGTGCCAGCAGCTTAGGACTAGCGCATCTACTGGATACGCAGTATTTT. Full variable domain (missing parts from reference TRBV11-3 and TRBJ2-3): EAGVVQSPRYKIIEKKQPVAFWCNPISGHNTLYWYLQNLGQGPELLIRYENEEAVDDSQLPKDRFSAERLKGVDSTLKIQPAELGDSAVYLCASSLGLAHLLDTQYFGPGTRLTVL.

This chain joins TRBV7-3 and TRBJ2-2; D is unresolved. The length of the CDR3 is 13 residues. Germline V gives CDR1 SGHTA, CDR2 FQGTGA. The V gene lost 2 bases and the J gene lost 6 bases, with 7 bases spanning the gap. DNA of the CDR3: TGTGCCAGCAGCTTATCGGCGGCCGGGGAGCTGTTTTTT. Amino acids: CASSLSAAGELFF. The full variable domain, its missing parts supplied by reference TRBV7-3 and TRBJ2-2, is GAGVSQTPSNKVTEKGKYVELRCDPISGHTALYWYRQSLGQGPEFLIYFQGTGAADDSGLPNDRFFAVRPEGSVSTLKIQRTERGDSAVYLCASSLSAAGELFFGEGSRLTVL.

The sample holds one count of this clone. J is TRBJ2-7 and V is TRBV5-1, with D unresolved. Trimming removed 2 bases at V and 2 bases at J, with 8 bases between. This CDR3 has 13 residues. Germline CDR1 reads SGHRS; CDR2 reads YFSETQ. CDR3 protein: CASSLSRTYEQYF. In nucleotides, the CDR3 is TGCGCCAGCAGCTTATCGCGCACCTACGAGCAGTACTTC.

The CDR3, as DNA: TGTGCCAGCAGCTTCGGCTTTTCAACGGACACCGGGGAGCTGTTTTTT. It specifies CASSFGFSTDTGELFF. The chain links TRBV11-3 to TRBJ2-2, with D uncertain. Germline V gene lookup returns CDR1 SGHNT and CDR2 YENEEA. The ends were cut back, 3 bases at V and 3 bases at J, with 14 bases in the middle. The CDR3 is made up of 16 amino acids.

This clone occurred a few times. This chain connects TRBV5-4 to TRBJ1-1; D gene ambiguous. Per the germline V gene, CDR1 is SGHNT and CDR2 is YYREEE (reference sequence). CDR3 length: 15 residues. The V and J ends lost 0 bases and 1 base respectively, with 10 bases between them. For the CDR3, the DNA is TGTGCCAGCAGCTTGGAACCTCAGGAGAACACTGAAGCTTTCTTT. Its protein product is CASSLEPQENTEAFF. The full variable domain, rest sourced from reference TRBV5-4 and TRBJ1-1, is ETGVTQSPTHLIKTRGQQVTLRCSSQSGHNTVSWYQQALGQGPQFIFQYYREEENGRGNFPPRFSGLQFPNYSSELNVNALELDDSALYLCASSLEPQENTEAFFGQGTRLTVV.

The chain couples TRBV5-4 to TRBJ1-2, with D hard to call. The CDR3 covers 14 residues. Germline V gene data show CDR1 as SGHNT and CDR2 as YYREEE (reference sequence). The V end was cut by 1 base, the J end by 7 bases, with 14 bases between. CDR3 DNA sequence: TGTGCCAGCAGCTTGCTCCACCTTTTGTCTGGCTACACCTTC. Protein product: CASSLLHLLSGYTF.

The rearrangement uses TRBV5-6 and TRBJ1-1; D gene uncertain. The CDR3 extends over 12 amino acids. V was pared by 4 bases and J by 5 bases, with 9 bases between. The V gene's germline CDR1 is SGHDT and CDR2 YYEEEE. CDR3 DNA: TGTGCCAGCAGCGTCCCAGGTACTGAAGCTTTCTTT. Its translation: CASSVPGTEAFF. The full variable domain, in which reference TRBV5-6 and TRBJ1-1 provide the parts outside the CDR3, is DAGVTQSPTHLIKTRGQQVTLRCSPKSGHDTVSWYQQALGQGPQFIFQYYEEEERQRGNFPDRFSGHQFPNYSSELNVNALLLGDSALYLCASSVPGTEAFFGQGTRLTVV.

This chain uses TRBV9 with TRBJ2-1; D uncertain. This CDR3 spans 15 amino acids. The germline gives CDR1 SGDLS, CDR2 YYNGEE. V lost 4 bases and J lost 5, with 16 bases in between. The CDR3 DNA follows: TGTGCCAGCAGCCGCTACGCGGATTGGAACAATGAGCAGTTCTTC. This translates into CASSRYADWNNEQFF.

The rearrangement joins TRBV5-6 to TRBJ1-1; D remains ambiguous. CDR3 length equals 12 residues. Per germline, CDR1 SGHDT and CDR2 YYEEEE. The germline V and J ends were trimmed by 1 base and 4 bases, with 5 bases remaining between them. This CDR3 is CASSLPVTEAFF. The CDR3 DNA reads as TGTGCCAGCAGCTTGCCGGTCACTGAAGCTTTCTTT.

This clone was recorded once. The chain recombines TRBV7-2 with TRBJ1-3, with 8 bases lining up with TRBD1. The CDR3 is 15 residues long. Trimming cost V 1 base and J 6 bases; bases outside gene matches: 5. Germline lookup yields CDR1 SGHTA and CDR2 FQGNSA. CDR3 in amino acids: CASSLVPGGENTIYF. CDR3 coding DNA: TGTGCCAGCAGCTTAGTCCCAGGGGGCGAAAACACCATATATTTT.

The chain joins TRBV4-3 to TRBJ2-1, with D uncertain. The germline V gene encodes CDR1 LGHNA and CDR2 YSLEER. Between the trimmed V and J ends, which lost 0 bases and 0 bases, there was a span of 6 bases. The CDR3 totals 15 residues. In DNA, the CDR3 is TGCGCCAGCAGCCAAGACCTCTACTCCTACAATGAGCAGTTCTTC. As protein: CASSQDLYSYNEQFF.

The gene calls are TRBV5-1 and TRBJ1-2, with D hard to call. The V end was cut by 0 bases, the J end by 5 bases, with 17 bases between. The length of the CDR3 is 16 residues. Germline CDR1 reads SGHRS; CDR2 reads YFSETQ. The CDR3 DNA is TGCGCCAGCAGCTTGGGAGGCAGGCCCCTGGGGTATGGCTACACCTTC. Its translation: CASSLGGRPLGYGYTF.

The chain carries TRBV11-3 and TRBJ1-2; 9 bases align to TRBD1. CDR3 size: 16 residues. The germline V gene has CDR1 SGHNT and CDR2 YENEEA. J gave up 3 bases and V 3 bases, and 8 bases lay outside the gene matches. CDR3 in amino acids: CASSFSGTGRDYGYTF. In DNA, the CDR3 is TGTGCCAGCAGCTTCTCCGGGACAGGGCGAGACTATGGCTACACCTTC.

The V and J genes are TRBV3-1 (or the pseudogene TRBV3-2) and TRBJ1-3; D not certain. CDR1 is LGHDT and CDR2 is YNNKEL in the germline V gene (reference sequence). Trimming stripped 2 bases from V and 0 bases from J, with 8 bases between. The CDR3 has 15 amino acids. The DNA for the CDR3 is TGTGCCAGCAGCCAATGGCAGAGCTCTGGAAACACCATATATTTT. As protein: CASSQWQSSGNTIYF.

CDR3: CASSFGQGVGSPLHF. In DNA form, the CDR3 reads TGTGCCAGCAGTTTTGGACAGGGTGTAGGATCACCCCTCCACTTT. The chain employs TRBV28 and TRBJ1-6; 8 nucleotides line up with TRBD1. Looked up from germline, CDR1 is MDHEN and CDR2 is SYDVKM. V lost 3 bases and J lost 10; bases outside the gene matches: 8. The CDR3 is 15 residues long.

The genes are TRBV7-9 and TRBJ1-2; the D is unclear. Trimming cost V 3 bases and J 2 bases, with 4 bases left between them. The V gene's germline CDR1 is SEHNR and CDR2 FQNEAQ (reference sequence). The CDR3 covers 12 residues. CDR3 loop: CASSFPNYGYTF. The CDR3 bases are TGTGCCAGCAGCTTTCCAAACTATGGCTACACCTTC.

The J gene is TRBJ2-7, the V gene TRBV19, with unresolved D. Germline CDR1 LNHDA, CDR2 SQIVND (reference sequence). The CDR3 is 12 residues long. Trimming removed 3 bases at V and 5 bases at J, with 8 bases between. The CDR3: CASSIGLDEQYF. The CDR3 coding sequence is TGTGCCAGTAGTATCGGGTTGGACGAGCAGTACTTC.

CDR3 loop: CASSSPQSWDTQYF. CDR3 bases: TGTGCCAGCAGTTCCCCGCAGAGTTGGGATACGCAGTATTTT. The J gene is TRBJ2-3, the V gene TRBV27, with D uncertain. The V and J ends lost 4 bases and 6 bases respectively, with 14 bases between them. The germline V gene has CDR1 MNHEY and CDR2 SMNVEV (reference sequence). The CDR3 is made up of 14 amino acids.

V usage is TRBV5-6 and J usage is TRBJ1-5, with a possible D match to TRBD1 (6 bases). This CDR3 spans 12 amino acids. CDR1 and CDR2 from the germline V gene are SGHDT and YYEEEE. V gave up 1 base and J gave up 9 bases, with 8 bases separating them. CDR3 amino acids: CASSLSRGPQHF. The CDR3 DNA is TGTGCCAGCAGCTTGAGCAGGGGGCCCCAGCATTTT.

V usage is TRBV19 and J usage is TRBJ1-4; the match to TRBD1 covers 8 bases. The CDR3 is 13 amino acids. Germline V gene sequence: CDR1 LNHDA, CDR2 SQIVND (reference sequence). Trimming cost V 7 bases and J 7 bases; bases outside gene matches: 5. The CDR3 protein is CASKDRASEKLFF. In DNA, the CDR3 is TGTGCCAGTAAGGACAGGGCGAGTGAAAAACTGTTTTTT.

This rearrangement joins TRBV3-1 (or the pseudogene TRBV3-2) to TRBJ2-5, with D perhaps TRBD2 (6 bases). This CDR3 contains 15 residues. The ends were cut back, 3 bases at V and 3 bases at J, with 14 bases in the middle. Germline lookup yields CDR1 LGHDT and CDR2 YNNKEL (reference sequence). The CDR3 DNA follows: TGTGCCAGCAGCCAGCTTGGACGGACTAAAGAGACCCAGTACTTC. As protein: CASSQLGRTKETQYF.

CDR3 residues: CASSVGVGRGYTF. CDR3 nucleotides: TGTGCCAGCAGCGTAGGGGTCGGAAGGGGCTACACCTTC. J is TRBJ1-2 and V is TRBV9; D ambiguous. Germline CDR1 SGDLS, CDR2 YYNGEE. V lost 0 bases, J lost 8 bases, and 11 bases lay in between. This CDR3 is 13 amino acids long. The whole variable domain, remainder taken from reference TRBV9 and TRBJ1-2, is DSGVTQTPKHLITATGQRVTLRCSPRSGDLSVYWYQQSLDQGLQFLIQYYNGEERAKGNILERFSAQQFPDLHSELNLSSLELGDSALYFCASSVGVGRGYTFGSGTRLTVV.

This clone was seen only once. The chain couples TRBV19 to TRBJ1-1; D is ambiguous. V dropped 5 bases and J dropped 2 bases, with 9 bases sitting between them. The germline V gene has CDR1 LNHDA and CDR2 SQIVND (reference sequence). The CDR3 contains 13 residues. The chain's CDR3 is CASSEGLNTEAFF. As DNA, the CDR3 is TGTGCCAGTAGTGAGGGCCTAAACACTGAAGCTTTCTTT.

The genes are TRBV11-2 and TRBJ2-5; 13 bases match TRBD2. V lost 4 bases to trimming and J lost 5 bases; unmatched junction nucleotides: 10. The CDR3 is 17 residues long. The germline V gene encodes CDR1 SGHAT and CDR2 FQNNGV. The CDR3 sequence is CASSSGLAGPIQETQYF. CDR3 bases: TGTGCCAGCAGCTCGGGACTAGCGGGACCGATACAGGAGACCCAGTACTTC.

The rearrangement joins TRBV5-4 to TRBJ2-2; D is perhaps TRBD1 (6 bases). This CDR3 region has 17 residues. Germline loops: CDR1 SGHNT, CDR2 YYREEE (reference sequence). V was pared by 4 bases and J by 4 bases, with 20 bases between. The CDR3 DNA reads as TGTGCCAGCAGCGAGCCACAGGGTGGCTTGGGCACCGGGGAGCTGTTTTTT. Protein: CASSEPQGGLGTGELFF.